This T cell receptor (beta chain) was found in a study of T cell responses to AZD1222 COVID-19 vaccine. Study observations and caveats: There were mostly white British donors and more females than males, and clonal diversity was possibly underestimated. Along spike, vaccine-associated CD4 TCRs were found throughout, with dominance at 160-218 and 743-854.

Second doses at about 4 or about 12 weeks were pooled. There are 17 residues in the CDR3. Germline values: CDR1 WNHNN, CDR2 SYGVQD (reference sequence). The J segment lost 5 bases and the V segment lost 2 bases, leaving 12 bases of the junction unmatched. Using immunoSEQ multiplex PCR, the repertoire was profiled, and TCRdb retains in-frame clones only, with some absent. The sample records approximately 150,000 clones, 75% to 95% being singletons. To note about this clone: Its antigen is still unknown.

This TCR was sampled from an adult who received the AZD1222 COVID-19 vaccine. The sample in question was peripheral blood, obtained 28 days after the second AZD1222 dose. The rearrangement joins TRBV10-1 to TRBJ1-2, with 9 bases fitting TRBD1. The CDR3: CASSERTGGAYEYGYTF. CDR3 nucleotide sequence: TGCGCCAGCAGTGAGCGAACAGGGGGCGCGTATGAATATGGCTACACCTTC.